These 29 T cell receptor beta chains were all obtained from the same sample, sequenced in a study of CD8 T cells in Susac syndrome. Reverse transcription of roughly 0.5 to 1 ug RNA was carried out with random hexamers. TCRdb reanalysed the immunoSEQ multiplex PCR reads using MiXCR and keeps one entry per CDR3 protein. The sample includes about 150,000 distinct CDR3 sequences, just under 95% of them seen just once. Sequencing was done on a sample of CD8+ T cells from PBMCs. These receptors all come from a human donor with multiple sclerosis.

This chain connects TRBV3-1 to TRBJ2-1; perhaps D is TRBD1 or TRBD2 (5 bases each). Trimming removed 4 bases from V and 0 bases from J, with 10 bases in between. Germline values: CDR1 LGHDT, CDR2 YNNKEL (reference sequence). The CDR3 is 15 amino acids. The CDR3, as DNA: TGTGCCAGCAGCCGGGACCCGAGCTCCTACAATGAGCAGTTCTTC. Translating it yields CASSRDPSSYNEQFF.

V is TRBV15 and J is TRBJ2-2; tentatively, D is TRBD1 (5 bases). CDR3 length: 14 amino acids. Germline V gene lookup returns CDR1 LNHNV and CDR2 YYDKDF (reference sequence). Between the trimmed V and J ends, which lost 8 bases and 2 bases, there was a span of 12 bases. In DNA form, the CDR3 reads TGTGCCACCGCACAGACAGAAAACACCGGGGAGCTGTTTTTT. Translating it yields CATAQTENTGELFF. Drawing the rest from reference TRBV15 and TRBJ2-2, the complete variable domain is DAMVIQNPRYQVTQFGKPVTLSCSQTLNHNVMYWYQQKSSQAPKLLFHYYDKDFNNEADTPDNFQSRRPNTSFCFLDIRSPGLGDTAMYLCATAQTENTGELFFGEGSRLTVL.

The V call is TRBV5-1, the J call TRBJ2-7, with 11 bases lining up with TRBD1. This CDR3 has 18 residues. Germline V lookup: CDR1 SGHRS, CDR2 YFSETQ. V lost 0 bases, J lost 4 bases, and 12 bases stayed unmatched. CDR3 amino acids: CASSLGTGGVLRVYEQYF. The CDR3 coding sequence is TGCGCCAGCAGCTTGGGGACAGGGGGCGTCCTCCGTGTTTACGAGCAGTACTTC.

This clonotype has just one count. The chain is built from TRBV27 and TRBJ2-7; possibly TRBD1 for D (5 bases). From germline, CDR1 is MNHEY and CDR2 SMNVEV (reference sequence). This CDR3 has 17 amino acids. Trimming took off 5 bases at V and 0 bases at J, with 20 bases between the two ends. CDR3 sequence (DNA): TGTGCCAGCAGTACAGCCGGCCGACAGACTCGCTCCTACGAGCAGTACTTC. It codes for CASSTAGRQTRSYEQYF.

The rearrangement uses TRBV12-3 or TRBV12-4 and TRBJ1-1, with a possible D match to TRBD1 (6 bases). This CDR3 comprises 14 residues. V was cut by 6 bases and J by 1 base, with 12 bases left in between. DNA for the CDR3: TGTGCCAGCAGCGAAACAGGGTCGAACACTGAAGCTTTCTTT. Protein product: CASSETGSNTEAFF.

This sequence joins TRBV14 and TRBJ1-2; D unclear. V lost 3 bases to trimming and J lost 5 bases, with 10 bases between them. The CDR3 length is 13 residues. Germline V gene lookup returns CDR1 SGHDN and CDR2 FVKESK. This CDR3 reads CASSHRTFYGYTF. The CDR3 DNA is TGTGCCAGCAGCCACAGAACGTTTTATGGCTACACCTTC. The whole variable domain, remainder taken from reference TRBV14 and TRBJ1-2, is EAGVTQFPSHSVIEKGQTVTLRCDPISGHDNLYWYRRVMGKEIKFLLHFVKESKQDESGMPNNRFLAERTGGTYSTLKVQPAELEDSGVYFCASSHRTFYGYTFGSGTRLTVV.

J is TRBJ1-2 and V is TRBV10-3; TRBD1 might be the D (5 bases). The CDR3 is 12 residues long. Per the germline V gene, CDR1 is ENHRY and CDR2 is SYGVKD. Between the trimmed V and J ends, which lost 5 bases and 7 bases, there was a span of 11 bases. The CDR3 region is CAISQGVRGYTF. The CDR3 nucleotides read TGTGCCATCAGTCAGGGTGTTCGTGGCTACACCTTC.

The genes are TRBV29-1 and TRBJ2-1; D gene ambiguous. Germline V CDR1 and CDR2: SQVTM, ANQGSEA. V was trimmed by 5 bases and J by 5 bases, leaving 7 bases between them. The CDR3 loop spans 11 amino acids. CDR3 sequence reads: CSVRDHNEQFF. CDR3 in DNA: TGCAGCGTTAGGGATCACAATGAGCAGTTCTTC.

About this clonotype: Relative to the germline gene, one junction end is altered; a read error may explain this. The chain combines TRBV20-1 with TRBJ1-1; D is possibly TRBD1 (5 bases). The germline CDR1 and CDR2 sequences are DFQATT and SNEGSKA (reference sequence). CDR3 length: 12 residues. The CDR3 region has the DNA TGCAGTGCCAAGAAAGTAGGGACTGAAGTTTTCTTT. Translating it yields CSAKKVGTEVFF.

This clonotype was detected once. The CDR3 loop is CAWKNRRSPYGYTF. In DNA form, the CDR3 reads TGTGCCTGGAAGAACCGCAGGTCCCCCTATGGCTACACCTTC. The V and J genes are TRBV30 and TRBJ1-2; D is undetermined. V was shortened by 4 bases and J by 4 bases, with 16 bases between the two germline ends. The CDR3 sequence is 14 residues long. Germline-derived CDR1 and CDR2 are GTSNPN and SVGIG (reference sequence).

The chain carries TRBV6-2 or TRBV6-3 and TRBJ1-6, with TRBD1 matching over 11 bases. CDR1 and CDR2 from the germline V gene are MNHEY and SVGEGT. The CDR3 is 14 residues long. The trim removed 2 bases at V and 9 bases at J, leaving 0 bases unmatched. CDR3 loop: CASSYGTGGSPLHF. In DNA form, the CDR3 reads TGTGCCAGCAGTTACGGGACAGGGGGTTCACCCCTCCACTTT.

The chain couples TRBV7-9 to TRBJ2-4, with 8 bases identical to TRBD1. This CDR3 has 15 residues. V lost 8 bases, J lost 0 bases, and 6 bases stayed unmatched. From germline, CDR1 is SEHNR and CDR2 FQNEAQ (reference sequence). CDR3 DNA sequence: TGTGCCAGCTCCGGCGACAGGGGAGCCAAAAACATTCAGTACTTC. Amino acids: CASSGDRGAKNIQYF.

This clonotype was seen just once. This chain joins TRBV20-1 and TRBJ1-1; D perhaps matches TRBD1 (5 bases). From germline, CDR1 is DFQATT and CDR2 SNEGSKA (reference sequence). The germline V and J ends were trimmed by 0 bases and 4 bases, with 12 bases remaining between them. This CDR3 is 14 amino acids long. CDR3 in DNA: TGCAGTGCTAGAGAAAGACAGTTCGGCACTGAAGCTTTCTTT. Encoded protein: CSARERQFGTEAFF.

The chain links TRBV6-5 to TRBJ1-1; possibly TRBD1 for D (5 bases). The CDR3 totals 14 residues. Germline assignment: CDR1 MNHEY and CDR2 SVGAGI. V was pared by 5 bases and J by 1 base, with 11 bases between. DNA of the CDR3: TGTGCCAGCAGTCCCGGGGGGGAGAACACTGAAGCTTTCTTT. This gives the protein CASSPGGENTEAFF.

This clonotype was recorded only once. The CDR3 spells CASSLRLGNYEQYF. The DNA for the CDR3 is TGTGCCAGCAGCTTACGGCTAGGGAACTACGAGCAGTACTTC. The chain recombines TRBV7-8 with TRBJ2-7; D gene unclear. The V gene lost 2 bases and the J gene lost 3 bases, with 11 bases spanning the gap. CDR1 and CDR2 (germline): SGHVS, FQNEAQ. The CDR3 covers 14 residues.

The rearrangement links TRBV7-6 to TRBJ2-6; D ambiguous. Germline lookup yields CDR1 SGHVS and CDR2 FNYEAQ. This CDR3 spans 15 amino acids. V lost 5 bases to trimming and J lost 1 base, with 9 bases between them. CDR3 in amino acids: CASSPRLSGANVLTF. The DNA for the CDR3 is TGTGCCAGCAGCCCGAGATTATCTGGGGCCAACGTCCTGACTTTC.

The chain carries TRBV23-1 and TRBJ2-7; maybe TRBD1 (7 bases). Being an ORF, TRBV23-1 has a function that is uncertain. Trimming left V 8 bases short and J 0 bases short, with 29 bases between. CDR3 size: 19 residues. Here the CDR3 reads CASPNSERPQGGSSYEQYF. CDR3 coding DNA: TGCGCCAGCCCCAACAGCGAGAGGCCCCAGGGGGGTAGCTCCTACGAGCAGTACTTC.

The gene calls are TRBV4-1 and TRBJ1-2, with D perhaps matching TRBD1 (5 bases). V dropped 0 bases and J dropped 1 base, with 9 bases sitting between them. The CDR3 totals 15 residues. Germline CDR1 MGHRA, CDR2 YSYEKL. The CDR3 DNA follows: TGCGCCAGCAGCCAAGATCCGGGACTTAACTATGGCTACACCTTC. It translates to CASSQDPGLNYGYTF.

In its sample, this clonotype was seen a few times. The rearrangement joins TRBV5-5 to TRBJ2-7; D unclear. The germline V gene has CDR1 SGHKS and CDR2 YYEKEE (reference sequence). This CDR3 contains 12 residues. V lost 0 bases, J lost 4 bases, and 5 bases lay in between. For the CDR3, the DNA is TGTGCCAGCAGCTTGGGCCATTACGAGCAGTACTTC. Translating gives CASSLGHYEQYF.

The CDR3 here is CSAREPANYGYTF. In DNA form, the CDR3 reads TGCAGTGCTAGAGAACCGGCTAACTATGGCTACACCTTC. V usage is TRBV20-1 and J usage is TRBJ1-2; unclear D gene. CDR1 and CDR2 from the germline V gene are DFQATT and SNEGSKA (reference sequence). V shed 0 bases and J shed 0 bases, with 5 bases lying between them. The CDR3 has 13 amino acids.

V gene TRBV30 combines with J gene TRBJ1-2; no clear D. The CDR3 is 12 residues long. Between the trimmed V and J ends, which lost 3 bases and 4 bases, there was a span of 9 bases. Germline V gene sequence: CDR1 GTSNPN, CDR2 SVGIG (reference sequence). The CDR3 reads CAWRGPLYGYTF. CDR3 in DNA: TGTGCCTGGAGAGGCCCACTCTATGGCTACACCTTC.

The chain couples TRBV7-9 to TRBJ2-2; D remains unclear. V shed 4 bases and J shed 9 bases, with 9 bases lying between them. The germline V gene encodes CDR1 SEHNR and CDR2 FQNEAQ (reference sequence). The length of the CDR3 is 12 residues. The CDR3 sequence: CASSSDLRELFF. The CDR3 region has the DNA TGTGCCAGCAGCTCGGACCTCCGGGAGCTGTTTTTT. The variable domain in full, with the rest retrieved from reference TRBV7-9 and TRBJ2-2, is DTGVSQNPRHKITKRGQNVTFRCDPISEHNRLYWYRQTLGQGPEFLTYFQNEAQLEKSRLLSDRFSAERPKGSFSTLEIQRTEQGDSAMYLCASSSDLRELFFGEGSRLTVL.

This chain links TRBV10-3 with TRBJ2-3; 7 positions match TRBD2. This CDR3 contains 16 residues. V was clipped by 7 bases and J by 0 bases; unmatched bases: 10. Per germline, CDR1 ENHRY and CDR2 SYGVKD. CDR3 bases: TGTGCCATCACCAGATCCGGGGGGAGTAGCACAGATACGCAGTATTTT. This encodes CAITRSGGSSTDTQYF.

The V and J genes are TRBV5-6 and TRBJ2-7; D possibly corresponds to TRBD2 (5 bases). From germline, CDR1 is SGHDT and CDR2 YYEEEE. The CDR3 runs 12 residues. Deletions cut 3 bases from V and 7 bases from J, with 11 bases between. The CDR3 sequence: CASSSGLREQYF. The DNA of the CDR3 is TGTGCCAGCAGCTCGGGGTTAAGAGAGCAGTACTTC.

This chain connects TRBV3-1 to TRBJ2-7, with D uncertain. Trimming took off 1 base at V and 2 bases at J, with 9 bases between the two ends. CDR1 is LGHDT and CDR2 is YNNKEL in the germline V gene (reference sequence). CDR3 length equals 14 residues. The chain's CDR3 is CASSQALKAYEQYF. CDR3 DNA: TGTGCCAGCAGCCAAGCCCTCAAGGCCTACGAGCAGTACTTC.

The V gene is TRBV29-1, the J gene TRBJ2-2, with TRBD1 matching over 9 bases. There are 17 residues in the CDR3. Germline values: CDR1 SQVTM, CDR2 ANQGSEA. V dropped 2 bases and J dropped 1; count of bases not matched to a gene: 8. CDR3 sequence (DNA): TGCAGCGTTGAAAGGGCTCGGACAGGGGTGAACACCGGGGAGCTGTTTTTT. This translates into CSVERARTGVNTGELFF.

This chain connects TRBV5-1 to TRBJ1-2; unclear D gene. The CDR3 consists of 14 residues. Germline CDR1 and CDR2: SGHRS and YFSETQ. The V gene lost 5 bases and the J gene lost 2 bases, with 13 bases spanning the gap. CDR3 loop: CASRLKQQNYGYTF. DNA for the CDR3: TGCGCCAGCAGATTGAAACAGCAGAACTATGGCTACACCTTC.

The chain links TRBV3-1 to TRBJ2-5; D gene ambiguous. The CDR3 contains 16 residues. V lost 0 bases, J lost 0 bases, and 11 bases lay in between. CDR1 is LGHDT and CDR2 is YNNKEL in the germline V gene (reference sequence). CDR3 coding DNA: TGTGCCAGCAGCCAAGACGTTGGTCTGTACCAAGAGACCCAGTACTTC. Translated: CASSQDVGLYQETQYF.

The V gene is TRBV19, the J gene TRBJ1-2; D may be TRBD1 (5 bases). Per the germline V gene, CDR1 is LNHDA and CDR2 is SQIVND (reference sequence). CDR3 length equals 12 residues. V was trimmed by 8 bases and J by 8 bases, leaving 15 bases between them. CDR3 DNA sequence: TGTGCCAGTCAAACCGGGGCGGAGGGCTACACCTTC. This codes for CASQTGAEGYTF.